The clone carrying this TCR beta chain was seen ten or more times. The data are from a study of identical twins. TCRdb reprocessed the 5' RACE reads with MiXCR, giving one entry per CDR3 protein. The table records hundreds of thousands of distinct CDR3 sequences, approximately 22% of them present only once. The CDR3 covers 16 residues. The germline CDR1 and CDR2 sequences are SQVTM and ANQGSEA. V was pared by 4 bases and J by 3 bases, with 8 bases of the junction left unmatched. The same data also contributed to another study, on T cells expressing NK-cell markers.

The chain carries TRBV29-1 and TRBJ2-2; TRBD1 matches at 10 bases. Sequenced input: PBMCs. The TCR sequence derives from a woman between 18 and 29 years old in good health. CDR3: CSVVATGTGDTGELFF. The CDR3 region has the DNA TGCAGCGTTGTCGCTACCGGGACAGGGGACACCGGGGAGCTGTTTTTT.